This entry features one T cell receptor beta chain sequence. Its antigen is not identified. A clone one base away is much larger, so this may be a read error. The data were obtained in a study of neurological immune-mediated disorders. Study results and limitations: Patients with HTLV-1-associated myelopathy had the highest level of TCR clonal expansion, whereas patients with multiple sclerosis had the lowest level, falling beneath the level found in healthy controls.

The study drew its healthy controls from blood bank volunteers in Maryland, USA. TCRdb reprocessed the 5' RACE reads with MiXCR, giving one entry per CDR3 protein. The sample consists of 30,000 or so distinct CDR3 sequences, approximately 4.5% of them appearing once. This CDR3 spans 14 amino acids. Germline CDR1 reads ENHRY; CDR2 reads SYGVKD. The sequencing input was PBMCs. The V and J genes are TRBV10-3 and TRBJ2-1; a weak D match, TRBD1 (8 bases). The clonotype originates from a man between 18 and 29 years old in good health. The CDR3 sequence is CTTGGGRKYNEQFF. As DNA, the CDR3 is TGTACTACAGGGGGGGGGCGAAAATACAATGAGCAGTTCTTC.